The T cell receptor beta chain under discussion was sequenced for a study of shared clonotypes between healthy human individuals. Study as a whole: The donors, a couple of women and a few men, were aged 18 to 49.

Researchers divided each subset's genomic DNA evenly across several immunoSEQ plates. When replicate PCRs were run on sorted subsets, they used around 0.2 ug DNA, approximately 33,000 T cell genomes. Here immunoSEQ multiplex PCR was the method, and the copy in TCRdb shows in-frame clones only, minus some. This table has millions of clones, just over 90% appearing once. This TCR derives from a man aged 18-30 years in good health. The sequencing input was naive CD4+ T cells sorted from blood. Subset of the sample: CD45RA+ positively selected.

The CDR3 nucleotides are TGTGCCAGCAGTGAGGGCAGCTACAAGGGTGCTAATGAAAAACTGTTTTTT. This sequence encodes CASSEGSYKGANEKLFF. The chain uses TRBV25-1 and TRBJ1-4; D is uncertain. The CDR3 spans 17 residues. Germline CDR1 MGHDK, CDR2 SYGVNS. The germline V and J ends were trimmed by 3 bases and 3 bases, with 17 bases remaining between them.